The 28 T cell receptor beta chains below come from one sample, sequenced in a study of cytomegalovirus exposure and HLA in healthy donors. The repertoire was sequenced with immunoSEQ multiplex PCR; TCRdb's copy has only in-frame clones and lacks some. The profile shows over 200,000 clones, around 90% of them singletons. The sample was PBMCs. These receptors originate from a woman between 18 and 29 years old in good health and CMV-seronegative.

This chain uses TRBV6-6 with TRBJ1-4; D may be TRBD1 (6 bases). Germline loops: CDR1 MNHNY, CDR2 SVGAGI (reference sequence). The CDR3 is made up of 15 amino acids. V lost 2 bases and J 8 bases, leaving 15 bases between the germline ends. The chain's CDR3 is CASSYGQGTREKLFF. The CDR3 DNA is TGTGCCAGCAGTTACGGGCAGGGGACCCGGGAAAAACTGTTTTTT.

This chain joins TRBV6-5 and TRBJ2-5; the D gene is possibly TRBD2 (5 bases). Trimming took 6 bases from V and 4 from J, leaving 18 bases between them. Germline CDR1 MNHEY, CDR2 SVGAGI. The CDR3 contains 15 residues. CDR3 nucleotides: TGTGCCAGCAGCCCAGCGGACCGAGCTAGAGAGACCCAGTACTTC. It codes for CASSPADRARETQYF.

V gene TRBV7-9 combines with J gene TRBJ2-3, with D possibly being TRBD1 (7 bases). Trimming left V 8 bases short and J 0 bases short, with 12 bases between. Germline V gene lookup returns CDR1 SEHNR and CDR2 FQNEAQ (reference sequence). The CDR3 is 14 amino acids. CDR3 nucleotide sequence: TGTGCCAGCGGCGCAGGGGGGAGCACAGATACGCAGTATTTT. Translated, it gives CASGAGGSTDTQYF.

The chain couples TRBV29-1 to TRBJ1-1; D is perhaps TRBD1 (6 bases). The CDR3 runs 13 residues. Germline V gene data show CDR1 as SQVTM and CDR2 as ANQGSEA. V was shortened by 4 bases and J by 2 bases, with 11 bases between the two germline ends. The CDR3 here is CSVVDSLNTEAFF. The DNA of the CDR3 is TGCAGCGTTGTGGACAGCCTTAACACTGAAGCTTTCTTT.

The chain joins TRBV30 to TRBJ2-1; 11 nucleotides match TRBD2. The junction had 5 bases not matched to a gene; V was cut back by 5 bases and J by 5 bases. The germline gives CDR1 GTSNPN, CDR2 SVGIG (reference sequence). There are 14 residues in the CDR3. As DNA, the CDR3 is TGTGCCTGGGTGGGACTAGCGGCCAACAATGAGCAGTTCTTC. Its translation is CAWVGLAANNEQFF.

V gene TRBV28 combines with J gene TRBJ1-2, with D hard to call. Trimming took 7 bases from V and 8 from J, leaving 14 bases between them. Germline V CDR1 and CDR2: MDHEN, SYDVKM. This CDR3 comprises 12 residues. CDR3 bases: TGTGCCAGCATCCCACCGGGAGGCGGCTACACCTTC. Amino acid sequence: CASIPPGGGYTF.

This chain joins TRBV28 and TRBJ2-7; no firm D call. V dropped 2 bases and J dropped 6 bases, with 14 bases sitting between them. The CDR3 runs to 14 residues. In germline, CDR1 is MDHEN, CDR2 SYDVKM. The CDR3 coding sequence is TGTGCCAGCAGTTTAGGGCAGGTCTTGGGCGAGCAGTACTTC. It encodes CASSLGQVLGEQYF.

The CDR3 is CASTLGGGRRTEAFF. The CDR3 bases are TGTGCCAGTACACTAGGCGGGGGGCGAAGGACTGAAGCTTTCTTT. The chain has TRBV19 and TRBJ1-1; weak D call: TRBD1 (6 bases). Looked up from germline, CDR1 is LNHDA and CDR2 is SQIVND (reference sequence). With 7 bases removed from V and 5 bases from J, the gap between germline ends came to 20 bases. This CDR3 spans 15 amino acids.

The CDR3 DNA follows: TGTGCCAGCAGCTTAGGAACAGCGGGAGTTTTTCTGTACTTC. This sequence encodes CASSLGTAGVFLYF. The chain couples TRBV7-9 to TRBJ2-7; TRBD2 agrees at 8 bases. The CDR3 covers 14 residues. CDR1 SEHNR and CDR2 FQNEAQ come from the germline V gene (reference sequence). Trimming cost V 1 base and J 12 bases; bases outside gene matches: 11.

The chain is built from TRBV7-2 and TRBJ2-3; D is uncertain. Germline CDR1 SGHTA, CDR2 FQGNSA. The CDR3 loop spans 15 amino acids. V lost 1 base to trimming and J lost 3 bases, with 11 bases between them. The chain's CDR3 is CASSLDSSITDTQYF. CDR3 DNA sequence: TGTGCCAGCAGCTTAGACAGTTCTATTACAGATACGCAGTATTTT.

V is TRBV2 and J is TRBJ1-5; D is possibly TRBD1 (6 bases). The germline CDR1 and CDR2 sequences are SNHLY and FYNNEI. V dropped 6 bases and J dropped 4 bases, with 13 bases sitting between them. The CDR3 has 14 residues. The DNA for the CDR3 is TGTGCCAGCAGGTTCGACAGGAATAATCAGCCCCAGCATTTT. Translation gives CASRFDRNNQPQHF. The variable domain in full, completed from reference TRBV2 and TRBJ1-5, reads EPEVTQTPSHQVTQMGQEVILRCVPISNHLYFYWYRQILGQKVEFLVSFYNNEISEKSEIFDDQFSVERPDGSNFTLKIRSTKLEDSAMYFCASRFDRNNQPQHFGDGTRLSIL.

The V call is TRBV7-3, the J call TRBJ2-5; perhaps TRBD2 as D (5 bases). V lost 5 bases and J 4 bases, leaving 11 bases between the germline ends. This CDR3 region has 13 residues. Germline V gene sequence: CDR1 SGHTA, CDR2 FQGTGA. CDR3 nucleotide sequence: TGTGCCAGCAGCCAAGGAGGCGGAGAGACCCAGTACTTC. Protein: CASSQGGGETQYF. Full variable domain (rest looked up from reference TRBV7-3 and TRBJ2-5): GAGVSQTPSNKVTEKGKYVELRCDPISGHTALYWYRQSLGQGPEFLIYFQGTGAADDSGLPNDRFFAVRPEGSVSTLKIQRTERGDSAVYLCASSQGGGETQYFGPGTRLLVL.

Details on this clone: The sample has other DNA sequences that encode this CDR3 too. The DNA of the CDR3 is TGTGCCAGCAGCGTCGGGACTAGCGGGAGCTCCTACAATGAGCAGTTCTTC. Protein sequence: CASSVGTSGSSYNEQFF. The chain combines TRBV9 with TRBJ2-1; 14 bases match TRBD2. Germline CDR1 SGDLS, CDR2 YYNGEE. The CDR3 contains 17 residues. J lost 0 bases, V lost 2 bases, and 1 base had no gene match. The full variable domain, completed using reference TRBV9 and TRBJ2-1, is DSGVTQTPKHLITATGQRVTLRCSPRSGDLSVYWYQQSLDQGLQFLIQYYNGEERAKGNILERFSAQQFPDLHSELNLSSLELGDSALYFCASSVGTSGSSYNEQFFGPGTRLTVL.

This chain links TRBV5-1 with TRBJ2-7; 8 bases fit TRBD2. The CDR3 has 15 residues. The germline V gene has CDR1 SGHRS and CDR2 YFSETQ. The V and J ends lost 4 bases and 6 bases, in that order; junction bases with no gene match: 12. CDR3 nucleotide sequence: TGCGCCAGCAGCCCCACTAGCGGCGCTGAAGTCGAGCAGTACTTC. Amino acids: CASSPTSGAEVEQYF. Filled out from reference TRBV5-1 and TRBJ2-7, the complete variable domain reads KAGVTQTPRYLIKTRGQQVTLSCSPISGHRSVSWYQQTPGQGLQFLFEYFSETQRNKGNFPGRFSGRQFSNSRSEMNVSTLELGDSALYLCASSPTSGAEVEQYFGPGTRLTVT.

The rearrangement links TRBV7-8 to TRBJ2-7; TRBD2 aligns across 10 bases. V was pared by 2 bases and J by 2 bases, with 9 bases of the junction left unmatched. Germline V gene data show CDR1 as SGHVS and CDR2 as FQNEAQ. There are 17 residues in the CDR3. The DNA of the CDR3 is TGTGCCAGCAGCTTAACGGCCGGGACTAGCGTGCCCTACGAGCAGTACTTC. Protein: CASSLTAGTSVPYEQYF. The entire variable domain, with the rest obtained from reference TRBV7-8 and TRBJ2-7, is as follows: GAGVSQSPRYKVAKRGQDVALRCDPISGHVSLFWYQQALGQGPEFLTYFQNEAQLDKSGLPSDRFFAERPEGSVSTLKIQRTQQEDSAVYLCASSLTAGTSVPYEQYFGPGTRLTVT.

The chain combines TRBV30 with TRBJ1-5; D ambiguous. This CDR3 has 16 residues. Per the germline V gene, CDR1 is GTSNPN and CDR2 is SVGIG (reference sequence). V was shortened by 1 base and J by 0 bases, with 13 bases between the two germline ends. For the CDR3, the DNA is TGTGCCTGGAGTGGGCCGGGGTCTTATAGCAATCAGCCCCAGCATTTT. Its protein is CAWSGPGSYSNQPQHF.

The chain recombines TRBV2 with TRBJ2-7; 9 bases line up with TRBD2. V was pared by 2 bases and J by 6 bases, with 11 bases of the junction left unmatched. Germline CDR1 SNHLY, CDR2 FYNNEI. This CDR3 is 16 amino acids long. The CDR3 bases are TGTGCCAGCAGTGAACCTAGCGGGACATCCCGGGGCGAGCAGTACTTC. It encodes CASSEPSGTSRGEQYF.

The rearrangement uses TRBV11-1 and TRBJ2-7; the match to TRBD1 covers 9 bases. The CDR3 has 14 amino acids. Germline CDR1 reads SGHAT; CDR2 reads FQDESV (reference sequence). V was pared by 1 base and J by 3 bases, with 1 base of the junction left unmatched. The CDR3 sequence: CASSLGDRVYEQYF. In DNA form, the CDR3 reads TGTGCCAGCAGCTTAGGGGACAGGGTCTACGAGCAGTACTTC.

The table lists this clone with a few counts. This chain's CDR3 is CASSPTAYEQYF. CDR3 nucleotide sequence: TGTGCCAGCAGCCCGACTGCCTACGAGCAGTACTTC. The chain couples TRBV14 to TRBJ2-7, with D unclear. This CDR3 comprises 12 residues. Looked up from germline, CDR1 is SGHDN and CDR2 is FVKESK. V lost 4 bases, J lost 2 bases, and 6 bases lay in between.

V is TRBV7-4 and J is TRBJ1-1; possible D gene TRBD1, 5 bases. Trimming removed 1 base at V and 3 bases at J, with 18 bases between. The germline CDR1 and CDR2 sequences are SGHVT and SQSDAQ. The CDR3 extends over 17 amino acids. The CDR3 coding sequence is TGTGCCAGCAGCTTAGTTCTAGTTCAGGGTTGGCACACTGAAGCTTTCTTT. Its protein product is CASSLVLVQGWHTEAFF.

The gene calls are TRBV6-5 and TRBJ2-7, with D unclear. The germline V gene has CDR1 MNHEY and CDR2 SVGAGI. V gave up 0 bases and J gave up 7 bases, with 4 bases separating them. This CDR3 has 11 residues. The CDR3 DNA follows: TGTGCCAGCAGTTACTCTCGGGAGCAGTACTTC. This sequence encodes CASSYSREQYF.

The V and J genes are TRBV7-6 and TRBJ2-5; D is uncertain. V gave up 5 bases and J gave up 2 bases, with 3 bases separating them. Germline CDR1 is SGHVS and CDR2 is FNYEAQ. The CDR3 is made up of 11 amino acids. This CDR3 reads CASSLQETQYF. The CDR3 coding sequence is TGTGCCAGCAGCCTTCAAGAGACCCAGTACTTC. Based on the CDR3 plus reference TRBV7-6 and TRBJ2-5, the full variable domain is GAGVSQSPRYKVTKRGQDVALRCDPISGHVSLYWYRQALGQGPEFLTYFNYEAQQDKSGLPNDRFSAERPEGSISTLTIQRTEQRDSAMYRCASSLQETQYFGPGTRLLVL.

The gene calls are TRBV7-9 and TRBJ2-5; D gene unclear. Germline V gene sequence: CDR1 SEHNR, CDR2 FQNEAQ (reference sequence). The V end lost 4 bases, the J end lost 5 bases, and 11 bases lay between the germline ends. The CDR3 spans 13 residues. This chain's CDR3 is CASSSGDGETQYF. Written as DNA, the CDR3 is TGTGCCAGCAGCTCTGGAGACGGGGAGACCCAGTACTTC.

This chain's CDR3 is CASSLEWTGRANEQYF. In DNA, the CDR3 is TGCGCCAGCAGCTTAGAGTGGACAGGGAGGGCAAACGAGCAGTACTTC. This sequence joins TRBV5-1 and TRBJ2-7; possible D gene TRBD1, 8 bases. Trimming shortened V by 2 bases and J by 5 bases, and 20 bases separated the two germline ends. The CDR3 is 16 amino acids. Germline CDR1 reads SGHRS; CDR2 reads YFSETQ. Based on the CDR3 plus reference TRBV5-1 and TRBJ2-7, the full variable domain is KAGVTQTPRYLIKTRGQQVTLSCSPISGHRSVSWYQQTPGQGLQFLFEYFSETQRNKGNFPGRFSGRQFSNSRSEMNVSTLELGDSALYLCASSLEWTGRANEQYFGPGTRLTVT.

The V and J genes are TRBV7-9 and TRBJ2-5, with TRBD1 as a possible D gene (5 bases). CDR1 is SEHNR and CDR2 is FQNEAQ in the germline V gene (reference sequence). There are 13 residues in the CDR3. Trimming stripped 4 bases from V and 5 bases from J, with 11 bases between. The DNA of the CDR3 is TGTGCCAGCAGCTCAGGGCTCCGGGAGACCCAGTACTTC. Its protein product is CASSSGLRETQYF.

The gene calls are TRBV10-2 and TRBJ1-5; 7 bases map to TRBD1. This CDR3 is built from 14 residues. J gave up 6 bases and V 6 bases, and 8 bases lay outside the gene matches. Germline V lookup: CDR1 WSHSY, CDR2 SAAADI. CDR3 region: CASSIRQGGQPQHF. In nucleotides, the CDR3 is TGCGCCAGCAGCATCCGGCAGGGGGGTCAGCCCCAGCATTTT.

V and J are TRBV5-6 and TRBJ2-1; 7 bases are a match to TRBD2. CDR1 is SGHDT, CDR2 YYEEEE, per germline. The CDR3 has 13 amino acids. Trimming cost V 5 bases and J 7 bases; bases outside gene matches: 6. The CDR3 bases are TGTGCCAGCAGGAAATTGGGGGGGAATGAGCAGTTCTTC. The encoded protein is CASRKLGGNEQFF.

The V call is TRBV6-5, the J call TRBJ2-7, with D possibly matching TRBD1 (5 bases). The CDR3 is 14 residues long. Trimming removed 2 bases from V and 4 bases from J, with 12 bases in between. Germline CDR1 MNHEY, CDR2 SVGAGI. The CDR3 spells CASSYGAQGYEQYF. The CDR3 DNA sequence: TGTGCCAGCAGTTACGGAGCCCAGGGTTACGAGCAGTACTTC.